This TCR beta chain was obtained from a study of cytomegalovirus exposure and HLA in healthy donors. Study-wide points: Previously analyzed data showed that most TCR beta V segments were productive at a frequency of about 90% or about 30%. Whilst most TCR sequences proved rare, a subset of public TCRs occurred across many donors.

To note about this clone: Antigen: not known.

V was clipped by 6 bases and J by 5 bases, with 16 bases between them. CDR3 length: 14 residues. Germline assignment: CDR1 MNHEY and CDR2 SVGAGI. Primers for the PCR totalled 60 Vbeta and 13 Jbeta. The protocol was immunoSEQ multiplex PCR, while the TCRdb copy is restricted to in-frame clones and leaves out a portion. Among 85,000 to 130,000 clones, 75% were seen once, and the ten largest hold about 4.5%. The rearrangement links TRBV6-5 to TRBJ2-5; D perhaps matches TRBD2 (7 bases). The receptor comes from a woman between 18 and 29 years old in good health and CMV-seropositive. The sequenced sample consisted of PBMCs. DNA for the CDR3: TGTGCCAGCAGCGGACTAGAAGGGGGGGAGACCCAGTACTTC. Its protein is CASSGLEGGETQYF.